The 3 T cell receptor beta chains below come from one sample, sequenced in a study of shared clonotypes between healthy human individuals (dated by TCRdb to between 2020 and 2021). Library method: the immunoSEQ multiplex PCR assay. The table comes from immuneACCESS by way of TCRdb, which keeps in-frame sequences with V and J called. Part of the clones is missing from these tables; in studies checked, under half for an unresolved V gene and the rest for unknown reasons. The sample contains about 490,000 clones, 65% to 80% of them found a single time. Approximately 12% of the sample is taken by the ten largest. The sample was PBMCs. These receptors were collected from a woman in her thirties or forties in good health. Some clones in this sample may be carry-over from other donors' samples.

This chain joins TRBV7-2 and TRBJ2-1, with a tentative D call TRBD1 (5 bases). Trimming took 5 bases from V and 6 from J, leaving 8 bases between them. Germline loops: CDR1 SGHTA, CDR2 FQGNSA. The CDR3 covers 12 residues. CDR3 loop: CASSAQGNEQFF. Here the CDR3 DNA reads TGTGCCAGCAGCGCCCAGGGCAATGAGCAGTTCTTC.

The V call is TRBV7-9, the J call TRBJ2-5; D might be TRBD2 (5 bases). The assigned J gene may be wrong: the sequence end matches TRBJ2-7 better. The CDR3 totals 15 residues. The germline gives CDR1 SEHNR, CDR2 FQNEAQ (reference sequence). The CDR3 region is CASSLGEDYSYEQYF. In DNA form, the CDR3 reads TGTGCCAGCAGCTTAGGAGAAGACTACTCCTACGAGCAGTACTTC.

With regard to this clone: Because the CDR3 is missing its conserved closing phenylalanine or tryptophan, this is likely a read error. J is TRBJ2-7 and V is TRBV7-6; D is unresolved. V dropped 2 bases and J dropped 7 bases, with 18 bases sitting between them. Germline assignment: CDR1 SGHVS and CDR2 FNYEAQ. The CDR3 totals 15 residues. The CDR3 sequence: CASSLQVSSEIEQYL. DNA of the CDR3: TGTGCCAGCAGCTTACAGGTTTCGTCGGAGATAGAGCAGTACCTC.